This TCR beta chain was sequenced in a study of T cells in Graves' hyperthyroidism and ophthalmopathy. Patients were excluded for uncontrolled infection, other autoimmune disease, pregnancy or lactation. The CDR3 is made up of 17 amino acids. The germline V gene encodes CDR1 SEHNR and CDR2 FQNEAQ (reference sequence). V lost 5 bases to trimming and J lost 5 bases; unmatched junction nucleotides: 13. It was RNA transcripts that yielded the amplified TCR beta CDR3 regions. First-round RT-PCR with HTBI primers amplified the TCR CDR3 region. TCRdb reanalysed the multiplex PCR reads using MiXCR and keeps one entry per CDR3 protein. Of fewer than 250,000 distinct CDR3 sequences detected, roughly 17% appear once; the ten largest clones hold approximately 50%.

This TCR derives from a man in his fifties with Graves' hyperthyroidism. What was sequenced was blood. V usage is TRBV7-9 and J usage is TRBJ2-1; 9 bases agree with TRBD2. Here the CDR3 reads CASSPPSGMDGNNEQFF. The CDR3 DNA sequence: TGTGCCAGCAGCCCACCTAGCGGGATGGACGGAAACAATGAGCAGTTCTTC.